This T cell receptor (beta chain) derives from a study of blood T cell repertoires in COVID-19. Profiled with immunoSEQ multiplex PCR; TCRdb holds only in-frame clones, not every one. Of about 130,000 clones detected, about 93% appear once; the ten largest clones hold around 1.9%. This clone appeared a single time. Seattle researchers signed up patients amid active infection and tracked them longitudinally. The length of the CDR3 is 16 residues. J was trimmed by 5 bases and V by 2 bases; bases with no gene match: 7. Germline V lookup: CDR1 SGHVS, CDR2 FQNEAQ. J is TRBJ2-1 and V is TRBV7-8; 9 bases are shared with TRBD2. Sequences were obtained from peripheral blood. The source is a middle-aged man with COVID-19, enrolled during active disease. The CDR3, as DNA: TGTGCCAGCAGCTTAAAAAAGCGGGAGGAGAACAATGAGCAGTTCTTC. Amino acids: CASSLKKREENNEQFF.